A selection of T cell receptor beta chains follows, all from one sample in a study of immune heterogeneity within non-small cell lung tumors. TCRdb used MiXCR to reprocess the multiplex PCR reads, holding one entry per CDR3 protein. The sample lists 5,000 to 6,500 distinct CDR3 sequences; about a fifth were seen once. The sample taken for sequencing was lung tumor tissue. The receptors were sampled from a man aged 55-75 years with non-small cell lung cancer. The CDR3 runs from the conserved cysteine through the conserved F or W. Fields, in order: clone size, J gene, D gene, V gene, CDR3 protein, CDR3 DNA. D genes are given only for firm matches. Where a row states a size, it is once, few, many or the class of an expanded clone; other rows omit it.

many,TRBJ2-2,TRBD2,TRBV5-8,CASSWGTSGSPGELFF,TGTGCCAGCAGCTGGGGGACCAGCGGGAGCCCCGGGGAGCTGTTTTTT
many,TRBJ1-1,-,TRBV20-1,CSALQRGWNTEAFF,TGCAGTGCCCTCCAGAGGGGCTGGAACACTGAAGCTTTCTTT
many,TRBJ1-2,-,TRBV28,CASRNRAGYGYTF,TGTGCCAGCAGGAACAGGGCTGGCTATGGCTACACCTTC
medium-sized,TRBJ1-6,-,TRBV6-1,CASSVGVVQDYNSPLHF,TGTGCCAGCAGTGTAGGGGTGGTCCAGGACTATAATTCACCCCTCCACTTT
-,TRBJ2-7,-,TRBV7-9,CAISFGTHEQYF,TGTGCCATCAGCTTTGGCACCCACGAGCAGTACTTT
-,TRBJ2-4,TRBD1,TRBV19,CASNGQGAGAQNIQYF,TGTGCCAGTAATGGACAGGGGGCAGGGGCCCAAAACATTCAGTACTTC
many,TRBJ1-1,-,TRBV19,CASSTPENTEAFF,TGTGCCAGTAGTACACCGGAGAACACTGAAGCTTTCTTT
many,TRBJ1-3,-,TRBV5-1,CASASGGTTGNTIYF,TGCGCCAGCGCTTCCGGCGGGACAACTGGAAACACCATATATTTT
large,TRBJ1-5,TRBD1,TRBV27,CASSLMTGMGPWPQHF,TGTGCCAGCAGTCTAATGACAGGGATGGGGCCATGGCCCCAGCATTTT
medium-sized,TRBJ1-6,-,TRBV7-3,CASSLSLGIGSPLHF,TGTGCCAGCAGCTTAAGCCTCGGGATCGGGTCACCCCTCCACTTT
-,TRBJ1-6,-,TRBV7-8,CASRLTSSYNSPLHF,TGTGCCAGCAGACTAACTAGCTCCTATAATTCACCCCTCCACTTT
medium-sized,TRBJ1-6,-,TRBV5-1,CASSLDRSNSPLHF,TGCGCCAGCAGCTTGGACAGATCAAATTCACCCCTCCACTTT
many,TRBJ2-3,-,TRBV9,CASSMGRWGAYTDTQYF,TGTGCCAGCAGCATGGGACGGTGGGGGGCCTACACAGATACGCAGTATTTT
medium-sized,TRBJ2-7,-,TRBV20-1,CSATGDSYYEQYF,TGCAGTGCTACAGGAGACAGTTACTACGAGCAGTACTTC
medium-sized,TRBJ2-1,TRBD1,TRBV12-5,CASGTGDGPNEQFF,TGTGCTAGTGGTACAGGGGACGGTCCCAATGAGCAGTTCTTC
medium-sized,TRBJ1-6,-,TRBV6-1,CASSQGIDNSPLHF,TGTGCCAGCAGCCAGGGTATCGATAATTCACCCCTCCACTTT
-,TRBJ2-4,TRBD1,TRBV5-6,CASSLLDRGRKAKNIQYF,TGTGCCAGCAGCCTCCTGGACAGGGGGCGCAAAGCCAAAAACATTCAGTACTTC
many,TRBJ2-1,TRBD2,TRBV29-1,CSVLEWEGRYNEQFF,TGCAGCGTTCTCGAGTGGGAGGGCCGATACAATGAGCAGTTCTTC
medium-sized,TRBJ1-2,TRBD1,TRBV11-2,CASSRDRGTYGYTF,TGTGCCAGCAGTAGGGACAGGGGGACGTATGGCTACACCTTC
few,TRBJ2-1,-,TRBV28,CASETSVEQFF,TGTGCCAGCGAGACTAGTGTCGAGCAGTTCTTC
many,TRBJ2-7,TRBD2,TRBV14,CASSQRRGASGRVYEQYF,TGTGCCAGCAGCCAGAGAAGGGGGGCTAGCGGGAGAGTCTACGAGCAGTACTTC
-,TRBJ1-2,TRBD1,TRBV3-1,CASSQVRDRAIGNYGYTF,TGTGCCAGCAGCCAAGTAAGGGACAGGGCGATCGGAAACTATGGCTACACCTTC
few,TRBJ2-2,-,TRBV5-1,CASSLSGFRTGELFF,TGCGCCAGCAGCTTGTCAGGGTTCCGGACCGGGGAGCTGTTTTTT
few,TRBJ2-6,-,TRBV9,CASSPDQPYSGANVLTF,TGTGCCAGCAGCCCTGATCAACCCTACTCTGGGGCCAACGTCCTGACTTTC
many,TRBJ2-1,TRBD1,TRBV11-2,CASSLVRGHSYNEQFF,TGTGCCAGCAGCTTAGTTAGGGGGCACTCCTACAATGAGCAGTTCTTC
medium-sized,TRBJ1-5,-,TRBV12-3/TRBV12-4,CASSFSGENQPQHF,TGTGCCAGCAGTTTTTCAGGAGAGAATCAGCCCCAGCATTTT
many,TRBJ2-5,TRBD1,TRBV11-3,CAIPGQVQETQYF,TGTGCCATCCCGGGACAGGTCCAAGAGACCCAGTACTTC
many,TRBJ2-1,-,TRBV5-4,CASSSGGIVGNNEQFF,TGTGCCAGCAGCTCCGGAGGGATAGTTGGAAACAATGAGCAGTTCTTC
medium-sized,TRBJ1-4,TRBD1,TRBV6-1,CASSSGQLREKLFF,TGTGCCAGCAGTTCGGGACAGCTCCGGGAAAAACTGTTTTTT
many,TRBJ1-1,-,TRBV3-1,CATVDSMGEAFF,TGTGCCACCGTAGACAGTATGGGTGAAGCTTTCTTT
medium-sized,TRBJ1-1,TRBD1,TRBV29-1,CSVELGQGAAEAFF,TGCAGCGTTGAGCTGGGACAGGGGGCGGCTGAAGCTTTCTTT
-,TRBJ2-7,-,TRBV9,CASTPGSRGDDQYF,TGTGCCAGTACCCCTGGGTCCAGGGGCGACGATCAGTACTTC
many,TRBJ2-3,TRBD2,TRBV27,CASSRAGGPRTDTQYF,TGTGCCAGCAGTCGTGCGGGAGGGCCGCGAACAGATACGCAGTATTTT
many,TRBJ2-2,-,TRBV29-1,CSGGGRETGGELFF,TGCAGCGGGGGGGGCAGGGAGACCGGCGGGGAGCTGTTTTTT
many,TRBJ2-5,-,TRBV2,CASSDPREETQYF,TGTGCCAGCAGTGATCCGAGGGAAGAGACCCAGTACTTC
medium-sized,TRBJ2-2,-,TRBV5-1,CASSANQGSGELFF,TGCGCCAGCAGCGCAAATCAGGGTAGCGGGGAGCTGTTTTTT
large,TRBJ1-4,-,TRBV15,CATSREGTNEKLFF,TGTGCCACCAGCAGAGAGGGGACTAATGAAAAACTGTTTTTT
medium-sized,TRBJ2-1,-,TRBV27,CASSSSNYNEQFF,TGTGCCAGCAGCTCCTCCAACTACAATGAGCAGTTCTTC
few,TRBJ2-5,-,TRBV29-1,CSVEQGGLETQYF,TGCAGCGTTGAACAGGGTGGCCTAGAGACCCAGTACTTC
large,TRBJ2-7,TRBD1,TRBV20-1,CSALTGGSYEQYF,TGCAGTGCCCTGACAGGGGGTAGCTACGAGCAGTACTTC
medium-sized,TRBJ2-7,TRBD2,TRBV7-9,CASSLAGGTYEQYF,TGTGCCAGCAGCCTAGCGGGAGGGACCTACGAGCAGTACTTC
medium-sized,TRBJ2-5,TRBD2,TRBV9,CASSPNSGRAWVETQYF,TGTGCCAGCAGCCCCAATAGCGGGAGGGCCTGGGTAGAGACCCAGTACTTC
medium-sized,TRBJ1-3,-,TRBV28,CASSSGGSGNTIYF,TGTGCCAGCAGTTCTGGGGGGTCTGGAAACACCATATATTTT
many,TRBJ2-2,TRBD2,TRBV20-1,CSAGTSGSHTGELFF,TGCAGTGCTGGGACTAGCGGGAGTCACACCGGGGAGCTGTTTTTT
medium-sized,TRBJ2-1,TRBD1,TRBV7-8,CASSPPRDRDNEQFF,TGTGCCAGCAGCCCACCCAGGGACAGAGACAATGAGCAGTTCTTC
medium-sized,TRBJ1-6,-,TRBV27,CASSFPGGNSPLHF,TGTGCCAGCAGTTTCCCGGGAGGGAATTCACCCCTCCACTTT
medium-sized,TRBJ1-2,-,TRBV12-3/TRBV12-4,CASSLVQVGYTF,TGTGCCAGCAGTTTGGTCCAGGTTGGCTACACCTTC
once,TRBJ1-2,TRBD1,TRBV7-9,CASSNRERQGARGYTF,TGTGCCAGCAGCAACCGAGAACGACAGGGGGCGCGAGGCTACACCTTC
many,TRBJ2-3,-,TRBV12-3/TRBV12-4,CASSLTGIGSDTQYF,TGTGCCAGCAGTTTAACCGGGATAGGATCCGATACGCAGTATTTT
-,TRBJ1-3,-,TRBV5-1,CASSSDTAGNTIYF,TGCGCCAGCAGTTCAGATACCGCTGGAAACACCATATATTTT
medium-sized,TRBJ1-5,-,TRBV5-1,CASSQGLGQPQHF,TGCGCCAGCTCGCAGGGGCTAGGTCAGCCCCAGCATTTT
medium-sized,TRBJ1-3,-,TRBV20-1,CSARDFRTTGNTIYF,TGCAGTGCTAGAGATTTTAGAACAACTGGAAACACCATATATTTT
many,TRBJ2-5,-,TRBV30,CAWSPRETQYF,TGTGCCTGGAGTCCTCGGGAGACCCAGTACTTC
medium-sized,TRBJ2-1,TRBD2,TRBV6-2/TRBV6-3,CASSYSNSPSGGWDEQFF,TGTGCCAGCAGTTACTCAAACAGCCCCAGCGGGGGGTGGGATGAGCAGTTCTTC